Shown below are 26 T cell receptor beta chains from a single sample sequenced in a study of cytomegalovirus exposure and HLA in healthy donors. The PCR contained 60 Vbeta and 13 Jbeta primers. Profiling relied on immunoSEQ multiplex PCR, and the TCRdb table lists in-frame clones only, not all of them. The data contain some 140,000 clones, roughly 77% of them singletons. The sample consisted of PBMCs. These receptors came from a female donor in good health and CMV-seronegative.

V is TRBV2 and J is TRBJ2-3; 10 bases line up with TRBD2. This CDR3 is 18 amino acids long. With 2 bases clipped from V and 4 bases from J, the junction kept 12 bases outside the gene matches. In germline, CDR1 is SNHLY, CDR2 FYNNEI. CDR3 in DNA: TGTGCCAGCAGTGAATTTTCCCGGACTAGCGGAGTCCCAGATACGCAGTATTTT. Protein product: CASSEFSRTSGVPDTQYF.

V is TRBV30 and J is TRBJ2-2; 12 positions match TRBD1. The CDR3 consists of 15 residues. V gave up 3 bases and J gave up 6 bases; unmatched junction bases: 5. Germline V gene data show CDR1 as GTSNPN and CDR2 as SVGIG (reference sequence). CDR3 bases: TGTGCCTGGAGGGCCGGGACAGGGGGCTCCGGGGAGCTGTTTTTT. Protein: CAWRAGTGGSGELFF. Based on the CDR3 plus reference TRBV30 and TRBJ2-2, the full variable domain is SQTIHQWPATLVQPVGSPLSLECTVEGTSNPNLYWYRQAAGRGLQLLFYSVGIGQISSEVPQNLSASRPQDRQFILSSKKLLLSDSGFYLCAWRAGTGGSGELFFGEGSRLTVL.

The CDR3 DNA is TGCAGCGTTGCCCGAGACAGAGATCAGCCCCAGCATTTT. Translation: CSVARDRDQPQHF. The V gene is TRBV29-1, the J gene TRBJ1-5, with D tentatively TRBD1 (5 bases). The germline CDR1 and CDR2 sequences are SQVTM and ANQGSEA. This CDR3 is 13 amino acids long. Trimming stripped 4 bases from V and 5 bases from J, with 12 bases between.

The CDR3 sequence: CASSPGNLETQYF. The CDR3 DNA follows: TGTGCCAGCAGCCCCGGGAACTTAGAGACCCAGTACTTC. J is TRBJ2-5 and V is TRBV5-4; a weak D match, TRBD2 (5 bases). Germline CDR1 reads SGHNT; CDR2 reads YYREEE (reference sequence). The CDR3 runs to 13 residues. Trimming cost V 4 bases and J 4 bases, with 11 bases left between them.

This clone showed up just a few times. The chain couples TRBV6-5 to TRBJ2-7; D is unresolved. The CDR3 has 11 residues. V was trimmed by 6 bases and J by 2 bases, leaving 5 bases between them. Germline CDR1 reads MNHEY; CDR2 reads SVGAGI. CDR3 nucleotide sequence: TGTGCCAGCAGACTCGCCTACGAGCAGTACTTC. It translates to CASRLAYEQYF.

This clone appeared a few times. J is TRBJ2-7 and V is TRBV6-6, with 11 positions matching TRBD2. The V segment lost 5 bases and the J segment 4 bases; nucleotides outside the gene matches: 7. In germline, CDR1 is MNHNY, CDR2 SVGAGI (reference sequence). The CDR3 extends over 15 amino acids. CDR3 nucleotide sequence: TGTGCCAGCAGTCGACTAGCGGGACTAGGTTACGAGCAGTACTTC. Translating it yields CASSRLAGLGYEQYF.

This chain uses TRBV6-5 with TRBJ1-2; D is perhaps TRBD1 (5 bases). The V gene lost 0 bases and the J gene lost 7 bases, with 18 bases spanning the gap. The CDR3 contains 16 residues. The V gene's germline CDR1 is MNHEY and CDR2 SVGAGI. The CDR3 is CASSYSPLGGNRGYTF. The CDR3 nucleotides read TGTGCCAGCAGTTACTCGCCTTTGGGGGGGAATCGTGGCTACACCTTC.

The chain links TRBV30 to TRBJ2-1; tentative D call: TRBD1 (6 bases). V lost 7 bases and J 6 bases, leaving 19 bases between the germline ends. The CDR3 spans 14 residues. The germline CDR1 and CDR2 sequences are GTSNPN and SVGIG (reference sequence). The CDR3 nucleotides read TGTGCCTTGTCTCCCCGGACCAGGGGCAATGAGCAGTTCTTC. Translated: CALSPRTRGNEQFF. Full variable domain (missing parts from reference TRBV30 and TRBJ2-1): SQTIHQWPATLVQPVGSPLSLECTVEGTSNPNLYWYRQAAGRGLQLLFYSVGIGQISSEVPQNLSASRPQDRQFILSSKKLLLSDSGFYLCALSPRTRGNEQFFGPGTRLTVL.

This chain's CDR3 is CAIGDRGQDQPQHF. CDR3 coding DNA: TGTGCCATCGGGGACAGGGGGCAAGATCAGCCCCAGCATTTT. J is TRBJ1-5 and V is TRBV10-3, with 12 bases matching TRBD1. The CDR3 covers 14 residues. The ends lost 8 bases at V and 5 bases at J; junction bases unmatched: 4. Germline V gene sequence: CDR1 ENHRY, CDR2 SYGVKD.

Concerning this clone: The conserved final phenylalanine or tryptophan is absent from the CDR3, which likely points to a read error. The V gene is TRBV15, the J gene TRBJ1-5, with 7 bases fitting TRBD1. V was pared by 0 bases and J by 1 base, with 6 bases of the junction left unmatched. CDR3 size: 17 residues. Germline-derived CDR1 and CDR2 are LNHNV and YYDKDF (reference sequence). As DNA, the CDR3 is TGTGCCACCAGCAGAGATCGCACAGGGGTAAGCAATCAGCCCCAGCATGTT. As protein: CATSRDRTGVSNQPQHV.

CDR3 in DNA: TGTGCCAGCAGCTTATCCGGGACAGCCTACGAGCAGTACTTC. Its translation: CASSLSGTAYEQYF. This rearrangement joins TRBV7-6 to TRBJ2-7, with 7 bases that match TRBD1. The CDR3 consists of 14 residues. Germline V gene data show CDR1 as SGHVS and CDR2 as FNYEAQ. The J segment lost 2 bases and the V segment lost 2 bases, leaving 3 bases of the junction unmatched.

The chain joins TRBV5-1 to TRBJ2-5, with 9 bases lining up with TRBD2. This CDR3 has 16 residues. Germline V lookup: CDR1 SGHRS, CDR2 YFSETQ. J lost 2 bases, V lost 1 base, and 6 bases had no gene match. CDR3 DNA: TGCGCCAGCAGCTTGTCAGGCGGGGGGGCTCAAGAGACCCAGTACTTC. Protein product: CASSLSGGGAQETQYF. Based on the CDR3 plus reference TRBV5-1 and TRBJ2-5, the full variable domain is KAGVTQTPRYLIKTRGQQVTLSCSPISGHRSVSWYQQTPGQGLQFLFEYFSETQRNKGNFPGRFSGRQFSNSRSEMNVSTLELGDSALYLCASSLSGGGAQETQYFGPGTRLLVL.

The chain employs TRBV19 and TRBJ2-7, with TRBD1 identical over 10 bases. The CDR3 contains 13 residues. The junction had 6 bases not matched to a gene; V was cut back by 7 bases and J by 6 bases. Germline-derived CDR1 and CDR2 are LNHDA and SQIVND (reference sequence). DNA of the CDR3: TGTGCCAGTAACCCGGGACAGGGGTCCGAGCAGTACTTC. Amino acids: CASNPGQGSEQYF. The complete variable domain, with remaining parts taken from reference TRBV19 and TRBJ2-7, reads DGGITQSPKYLFRKEGQNVTLSCEQNLNHDAMYWYRQDPGQGLRLIYYSQIVNDFQKGDIAEGYSVSREKKESFPLTVTSAQKNPTAFYLCASNPGQGSEQYFGPGTRLTVT.

This clone was seen a single time. This chain joins TRBV7-6 and TRBJ2-3; 9 bases are a match to TRBD2. CDR1 is SGHVS and CDR2 is FNYEAQ in the germline V gene. Trimming took 5 bases from V and 3 from J; bases not matched to a gene: 18. The CDR3 contains 19 residues. CDR3 nucleotide sequence: TGTGCCAGCAGCAAAGAGGAGCTAGCGGGATGGGGGGGTACAGATACGCAGTATTTT. It yields the protein CASSKEELAGWGGTDTQYF.

This clone has only one observation. The genes are TRBV12-5 and TRBJ2-3; 10 bases match TRBD2. The CDR3 is 16 residues long. V trimming: 0 bases; J trimming: 0 bases; junction bases outside the gene matches: 0. CDR1 is LGHNT and CDR2 is FRNRAP in the germline V gene. The CDR3 nucleotides read TGTGCTAGTGGTTTGGTACTAGCGGGGAGCACAGATACGCAGTATTTT. Translated: CASGLVLAGSTDTQYF.

In its sample, this clone was seen once. This chain links TRBV25-1 with TRBJ1-2; 7 positions agree with TRBD1. The CDR3 spans 13 residues. J gave up 6 bases and V 2 bases, and 3 bases lay outside the gene matches. Per the germline V gene, CDR1 is MGHDK and CDR2 is SYGVNS. This chain's CDR3 is CASSERGLHGYTF. Here the CDR3 DNA reads TGTGCCAGCAGTGAAAGGGGGCTCCATGGCTACACCTTC.

V and J are TRBV21-1 and TRBJ2-1; no check of the table's D call, TRBD1, against the DNA was made. TRBV21-1 is marked as a pseudogene. This CDR3 comprises 12 residues. The CDR3 DNA reads as TGTGCCAGCAGCAGGGGACAGGAAGGGCAGTTCTTC. Amino acids: CASSRGQEGQFF.

This rearrangement joins TRBV6-6 to TRBJ2-5; TRBD1 agrees at 12 bases. The CDR3 sequence is 15 residues long. V shed 6 bases, J shed 3 bases, and the junction held 5 bases outside the gene matches. CDR1 is MNHNY and CDR2 is SVGAGI in the germline V gene (reference sequence). The CDR3 reads CASRSGTGGKETQYF. The CDR3 bases are TGTGCCAGCAGGTCCGGGACAGGGGGCAAAGAGACCCAGTACTTC.

This chain links TRBV6-5 with TRBJ2-5; 10 nucleotides match TRBD1. CDR3 length equals 16 residues. After removal of 0 bases from V and 4 bases from J, the junction contained 5 bases not matched to a gene. Per germline, CDR1 MNHEY and CDR2 SVGAGI. CDR3 in DNA: TGTGCCAGCAGTTACTCGGGGACAGGGGCGCCAGAGACCCAGTACTTC. Residues: CASSYSGTGAPETQYF.

This clone came up once. The V call is TRBV4-3, the J call TRBJ2-7; D possibly corresponds to TRBD2 (6 bases). V gave up 0 bases and J gave up 2 bases, with 20 bases separating them. In germline, CDR1 is LGHNA, CDR2 YSLEER. CDR3 length: 18 amino acids. As DNA, the CDR3 is TGCGCCAGCAGCCAAGATATAATCCGTAGCGGATTACCCTACGAGCAGTACTTC. Translated, it gives CASSQDIIRSGLPYEQYF.

The chain employs TRBV11-2 and TRBJ2-7; TRBD1 matches at 8 bases. CDR3 length: 15 residues. Per the germline V gene, CDR1 is SGHAT and CDR2 is FQNNGV. J was trimmed by 5 bases and V by 2 bases; bases with no gene match: 8. The CDR3 nucleotides are TGTGCCAGCAGCTTAATGGACAGGGTTTTCCACGAGCAGTACTTC. It codes for CASSLMDRVFHEQYF. The full variable domain, in which reference TRBV11-2 and TRBJ2-7 provide the parts outside the CDR3, is EAGVAQSPRYKIIEKRQSVAFWCNPISGHATLYWYQQILGQGPKLLIQFQNNGVVDDSQLPKDRFSAERLKGVDSTLKIQPAKLEDSAVYLCASSLMDRVFHEQYFGPGTRLTVT.

The rearrangement links TRBV10-3 to TRBJ2-2; 8 bases align to TRBD2. V lost 6 bases to trimming and J lost 8 bases; unmatched junction nucleotides: 11. The CDR3 is 15 residues long. Per germline, CDR1 ENHRY and CDR2 SYGVKD. In DNA, the CDR3 is TGTGCCATCAGCTCCGGGACTAGGGCTGGGGGGGAGCTGTTTTTT. Amino acids: CAISSGTRAGGELFF.

This clone was recorded a few times. The genes are TRBV9 and TRBJ1-1; 7 bases align to TRBD1. Germline V gene lookup returns CDR1 SGDLS and CDR2 YYNGEE. CDR3 length equals 14 residues. J was trimmed by 7 bases and V by 4 bases; bases with no gene match: 10. The CDR3 DNA reads as TGTGCCAGCAGCAAAATGACAGGGCCGGGTGAAGCTTTCTTT. Translated, it gives CASSKMTGPGEAFF.

V and J are TRBV6-1 and TRBJ2-7, with 9 positions matching TRBD2. The J segment lost 6 bases and the V segment lost 3 bases, leaving 6 bases of the junction unmatched. Per the germline V gene, CDR1 is MNHNS and CDR2 is SASEGT. This CDR3 region has 14 residues. The CDR3: CASSDLAGVSEQYF. For the CDR3, the DNA is TGTGCCAGCAGTGATTTAGCGGGAGTGAGCGAGCAGTACTTC.

The rearrangement uses TRBV5-6 and TRBJ2-3; TRBD2 aligns across 10 bases. Germline trimming cut 1 base from V and 2 bases from J; bases unmatched to any gene: 7. Looked up from germline, CDR1 is SGHDT and CDR2 is YYEEEE. The CDR3 is 17 residues long. In DNA form, the CDR3 reads TGTGCCAGCAGCTTGACCGGACTAGCGGATCCCACAGATACGCAGTATTTT. This gives the protein CASSLTGLADPTDTQYF.

The chain has TRBV14 and TRBJ2-2; D gene ambiguous. The V gene lost 4 bases and the J gene lost 6 bases, with 12 bases spanning the gap. The germline gives CDR1 SGHDN, CDR2 FVKESK. The CDR3 is made up of 14 amino acids. The CDR3 DNA reads TGTGCCAGCAGCCTCCATGTCCGGTCCGGGGAGCTGTTTTTT. It specifies CASSLHVRSGELFF.